These 29 T cell receptor beta chains were all obtained from the same sample, sequenced in a study of shared clonotypes between healthy human individuals. Sequenced by immunoSEQ multiplex PCR; TCRdb stores in-frame clones only, minus some. Of about 490,000 clones listed, 70% to 80% are singletons. Sequencing was done on a sample of PBMCs. All receptors come from a woman between 40 and 55 years old in good health. Some clones in this sample may be carry-over from other donors' samples.

The chain has TRBV2 and TRBJ2-1; 11 bases line up with TRBD2. CDR1 is SNHLY, CDR2 FYNNEI, per germline. The CDR3 runs to 16 residues. With 3 bases clipped from V and 10 bases from J, the junction kept 11 bases outside the gene matches. CDR3 sequence: CASSEGDTSGRAEQFF. The CDR3 region has the DNA TGTGCCAGCAGTGAGGGTGACACTAGCGGGAGAGCCGAGCAGTTCTTC.

In DNA, the CDR3 is TGCGCCAGCAGCCAAGGGCGGGTGCGGGGTTTGCTTTCGGAGACCCAGTACTTC. It encodes CASSQGRVRGLLSETQYF. The chain carries TRBV4-3 and TRBJ2-5; possibly TRBD2 for D (6 bases). The V gene lost 1 base and the J gene lost 5 bases, with 23 bases spanning the gap. CDR1 is LGHNA, CDR2 YSLEER, per germline. This CDR3 has 18 amino acids.

This sequence joins TRBV7-2 and TRBJ2-5, with a weak D call TRBD2 (6 bases). The CDR3 has 13 residues. CDR1 SGHTA and CDR2 FQGNSA come from the germline V gene. V lost 10 bases and J lost 3, with 15 bases in between. Here the CDR3 DNA reads TGTGCCACGCGGGATTGGGAGAAAGAGACCCAGTACTTC. It yields the protein CATRDWEKETQYF. The variable domain in full, completed from reference TRBV7-2 and TRBJ2-5, reads GAGVSQSPSNKVTEKGKDVELRCDPISGHTALYWYRQSLGQGLEFLIYFQGNSAPDKSGLPSDRFSAERTGGSVSTLTIQRTQQEDSAVYLCATRDWEKETQYFGPGTRLLVL.

The J gene is TRBJ1-2, the V gene TRBV9, with no clear D. The CDR3 has 14 amino acids. Germline CDR1 is SGDLS and CDR2 is YYNGEE. V lost 2 bases to trimming and J lost 4 bases, with 12 bases between them. The CDR3 DNA reads as TGTGCCAGCAGCGTTTTAGGGTTGAGCTATGGCTACACCTTC. Its protein is CASSVLGLSYGYTF.

The CDR3 region has the DNA TGTGCCAGCAGCGTTAATTCTGGTGCCAAAAACATTCAGTACTTC. The encoded protein is CASSVNSGAKNIQYF. The chain uses TRBV9 and TRBJ2-4, with D hard to call. With 2 bases removed from V and 1 base from J, the gap between germline ends came to 10 bases. The germline gives CDR1 SGDLS, CDR2 YYNGEE. CDR3 size: 15 residues.

This chain links TRBV7-9 with TRBJ1-2; a possible D gene is TRBD1 (6 bases). The CDR3 extends over 12 amino acids. V lost 10 bases, J lost 8 bases, and 17 bases lay in between. Germline-derived CDR1 and CDR2 are SEHNR and FQNEAQ (reference sequence). CDR3: CATYTGLEGYTF. The CDR3 bases are TGTGCCACCTACACAGGGCTGGAGGGCTACACCTTC.

There are a few counts of this clone. The chain combines TRBV12-1 with TRBJ1-1; the D segment call TRBD1 is taken from the table without a DNA check. TRBV12-1 corresponds to a pseudogene. This CDR3 contains 13 residues. CDR3 sequence: CASNDRKNTEAFF. In DNA form, the CDR3 reads TGTGCCAGCAACGACAGAAAGAACACTGAAGCTTTCTTT.

The gene calls are TRBV7-9 and TRBJ1-1; no reliable D call. CDR3 length: 13 residues. V was pared by 1 base and J by 2 bases, with 5 bases between. Per the germline V gene, CDR1 is SEHNR and CDR2 is FQNEAQ (reference sequence). CDR3 in amino acids: CASSLDVNTEAFF. The CDR3 DNA reads TGTGCCAGCAGCTTAGACGTCAACACTGAAGCTTTCTTT.

This chain connects TRBV11-2 to TRBJ2-7; 16 nucleotides line up with TRBD2. Germline CDR1 SGHAT, CDR2 FQNNGV. V dropped 6 bases and J dropped 7; count of bases not matched to a gene: 9. The CDR3 loop spans 16 amino acids. CDR3 loop: CASRRTGTSGRGEQYF. The DNA of the CDR3 is TGTGCCAGCAGGCGAACCGGGACTAGCGGGAGGGGTGAGCAGTACTTC.

A single count supports this clone. CDR3 in DNA: TGTGCCAGCAGCTACCGACTGACTAGCGGGAGTTCAGAGACCCAGTACTTC. Its protein product is CASSYRLTSGSSETQYF. The chain is built from TRBV7-8 and TRBJ2-5; 12 bases are a match to TRBD2. The CDR3 has 17 amino acids. Germline-derived CDR1 and CDR2 are SGHVS and FQNEAQ. The junction had 10 bases not matched to a gene; V was cut back by 4 bases and J by 4 bases.

The chain couples TRBV19 to TRBJ2-7, with 14 bases identical to TRBD2. The length of the CDR3 is 16 residues. Trimming removed 6 bases from V and 7 bases from J; junction bases left unmatched: 11. Germline V lookup: CDR1 LNHDA, CDR2 SQIVND (reference sequence). CDR3 loop: CASSATGTSGRYEQYF. CDR3 nucleotide sequence: TGTGCCAGTAGCGCCACGGGGACTAGCGGGAGATATGAGCAGTACTTC.

V gene TRBV7-9 combines with J gene TRBJ2-3; 9 positions agree with TRBD2. After removal of 2 bases from V and 5 bases from J, the junction contained 11 bases not matched to a gene. The CDR3 is 17 amino acids. Germline loops: CDR1 SEHNR, CDR2 FQNEAQ (reference sequence). As DNA, the CDR3 is TGTGCCAGCAGCTTAATCCGCGGGAGGGCCTGGGAAGATACGCAGTATTTT. It specifies CASSLIRGRAWEDTQYF.

The CDR3 region has the DNA TGTGCCAGCAGTTACTCAGGACAGGGTGTGGAGACCCAGTACTTC. It yields the protein CASSYSGQGVETQYF. This chain connects TRBV6-6 to TRBJ2-5, with TRBD1 identical over 8 bases. Germline CDR1 MNHNY, CDR2 SVGAGI (reference sequence). The CDR3 has 15 residues. With V trimmed by 0 bases and J by 5 bases, 5 bases remained unmatched.

The sample holds one count of this clone. The chain uses TRBV11-3 and TRBJ2-1, with D maybe TRBD2 (5 bases). Trimming stripped 1 base from V and 9 bases from J, with 19 bases between. CDR1 SGHNT and CDR2 YENEEA come from the germline V gene. There are 16 residues in the CDR3. This CDR3 reads CASSLGSSLTQGEQFF. The CDR3 DNA is TGTGCCAGCAGCTTAGGGTCTAGCTTGACACAAGGTGAGCAGTTCTTC.

J is TRBJ2-7 and V is TRBV18; D perhaps matches TRBD2 (5 bases). Trimming took 6 bases from V and 6 from J, leaving 18 bases between them. In germline, CDR1 is KGHSH, CDR2 LQKENI. The CDR3 has 14 residues. CDR3 sequence reads: CASSNSGLPGEQYF. In DNA, the CDR3 is TGTGCCAGCTCTAACTCTGGACTCCCGGGCGAGCAGTACTTC.

CDR3 in amino acids: CATSRDVGSYNEQFF. CDR3 sequence (DNA): TGTGCCACCAGCAGAGATGTGGGATCCTACAATGAGCAGTTCTTC. This chain links TRBV15 with TRBJ2-1, with no clear D. The V gene's germline CDR1 is LNHNV and CDR2 YYDKDF (reference sequence). V lost 0 bases and J 1 base, leaving 7 bases between the germline ends. The CDR3 is made up of 15 amino acids.

A word on this clone: The same CDR3 can be traced to other DNA sequences in this sample. The chain is built from TRBV7-9 and TRBJ2-3; D may correspond to TRBD1 or TRBD2 (5 bases each). Germline V CDR1 and CDR2: SEHNR, FQNEAQ (reference sequence). CDR3 size: 11 residues. Trimming cost V 8 bases and J 10 bases, with 13 bases left between them. The CDR3 region is CASRGPRAQYF. CDR3 in DNA: TGTGCCAGCCGGGGCCCCCGGGCGCAGTATTTT.

V and J are TRBV7-2 and TRBJ2-5; D possibly corresponds to TRBD2 (6 bases). Germline loops: CDR1 SGHTA, CDR2 FQGNSA. Trimming removed 4 bases at V and 2 bases at J, with 11 bases between. This CDR3 is 14 amino acids long. DNA for the CDR3: TGTGCCAGCAGCTCTCGGGACTCACAAGAGACCCAGTACTTC. Its translation: CASSSRDSQETQYF.

The chain carries TRBV28 and TRBJ2-2; TRBD2 aligns across 9 bases. Germline lookup yields CDR1 MDHEN and CDR2 SYDVKM. The CDR3 is made up of 15 amino acids. Trimming removed 2 bases from V and 6 bases from J; junction bases left unmatched: 4. Written as DNA, the CDR3 is TGTGCCAGCAGTTTAGGTCTAGCGGGATCCGGGGAGCTGTTTTTT. Its translation is CASSLGLAGSGELFF.

The chain recombines TRBV5-4 with TRBJ2-3; D unclear. The V end lost 5 bases, the J end lost 2 bases, and 9 bases lay between the germline ends. Germline values: CDR1 SGHNT, CDR2 YYREEE (reference sequence). This CDR3 has 13 residues. The CDR3 protein is CASRTTLTDTQYF. The DNA of the CDR3 is TGTGCCAGCAGAACAACCCTCACAGATACGCAGTATTTT.

V gene TRBV5-6 combines with J gene TRBJ1-2; 9 positions match TRBD1. This CDR3 is built from 15 residues. The V segment lost 2 bases and the J segment 7 bases; nucleotides outside the gene matches: 9. Germline V CDR1 and CDR2: SGHDT, YYEEEE. CDR3 nucleotide sequence: TGTGCCAGCAGCTTTCCGGGACAGGGCCTGTTTGGCTACACCTTC. Residues: CASSFPGQGLFGYTF.

The chain is built from TRBV2 and TRBJ1-5, with TRBD1 matching 9 bases. This CDR3 has 15 amino acids. Germline V gene lookup returns CDR1 SNHLY and CDR2 FYNNEI. V gave up 6 bases and J gave up 5 bases; unmatched junction bases: 8. The CDR3 region is CASSGTGFSDQPQHF. The CDR3 nucleotides are TGTGCCAGCAGCGGGACAGGGTTCTCCGATCAGCCCCAGCATTTT.

This clone was recorded once. The chain carries TRBV6-4 and TRBJ2-3; 7 bases are shared with TRBD2. Unmatched junction bases numbered 3, after V lost 3 bases and J lost 0 bases. The germline V gene has CDR1 MRHNA and CDR2 SNTAGT. This CDR3 has 15 amino acids. This CDR3 reads CASSEGSGSTDTQYF. The CDR3 nucleotides read TGTGCCAGCAGTGAAGGTAGCGGGAGCACAGATACGCAGTATTTT.

The table lists this clone with many counts. The chain uses TRBV4-2 and TRBJ2-7; 10 positions match TRBD2. CDR3 length: 17 residues. Germline trimming cut 0 bases from V and 2 bases from J; bases unmatched to any gene: 7. Germline loops: CDR1 LGHNA, CDR2 YNFKEQ. CDR3 protein: CASSQESPAGGPYEQYF. The CDR3 bases are TGTGCCAGCAGCCAAGAAAGCCCAGCGGGAGGGCCCTACGAGCAGTACTTC.

This chain uses TRBV28 with TRBJ2-6; 8 bases map to TRBD2. The germline gives CDR1 MDHEN, CDR2 SYDVKM. This CDR3 has 18 residues. V lost 4 bases and J lost 0; bases outside the gene matches: 8. CDR3 region: CASSSRGAPSSGANVLTF. CDR3 sequence (DNA): TGTGCCAGCAGTTCGCGGGGGGCCCCTAGCTCTGGGGCCAACGTCCTGACTTTC.

J is TRBJ2-1 and V is TRBV4-2, with 9 bases matching TRBD2. V lost 1 base, J lost 2 bases, and 0 bases stayed unmatched. This CDR3 is built from 15 residues. Looked up from germline, CDR1 is LGHNA and CDR2 is YNFKEQ. CDR3 residues: CASSQGLAAYNEQFF. CDR3 nucleotides: TGTGCCAGCAGCCAAGGACTAGCGGCCTACAATGAGCAGTTCTTC.

In this sample, this clone turned up once. This chain uses TRBV7-9 with TRBJ2-5; D might be TRBD2 (6 bases). The end of the DNA aligns better with TRBJ2-7, so the J call may be wrong. Germline V gene data show CDR1 as SEHNR and CDR2 as FQNEAQ (reference sequence). CDR3 size: 15 residues. The CDR3 DNA follows: TGTGCCAGCAGCTTATTGGCCGGAGGGGCCTACGAGCAGTACTTC. It specifies CASSLLAGGAYEQYF.

V is TRBV2 and J is TRBJ2-7; D perhaps matches TRBD1 (5 bases). Germline CDR1 SNHLY, CDR2 FYNNEI. Trimming took off 7 bases at V and 0 bases at J, with 13 bases between the two ends. The CDR3 sequence is 14 residues long. CDR3 protein: CASTTQGTSYEQYF. The CDR3, as DNA: TGTGCCAGCACCACCCAGGGAACCTCCTACGAGCAGTACTTC.

V is TRBV9 and J is TRBJ2-3; D is uncertain. The length of the CDR3 is 12 residues. The germline CDR1 and CDR2 sequences are SGDLS and YYNGEE. Trimming pared 1 base from V and 5 bases from J, leaving 5 bases between. Here the CDR3 DNA reads TGTGCCAGCAGCGTAATGGGAGATACGCAGTATTTT. This encodes CASSVMGDTQYF.